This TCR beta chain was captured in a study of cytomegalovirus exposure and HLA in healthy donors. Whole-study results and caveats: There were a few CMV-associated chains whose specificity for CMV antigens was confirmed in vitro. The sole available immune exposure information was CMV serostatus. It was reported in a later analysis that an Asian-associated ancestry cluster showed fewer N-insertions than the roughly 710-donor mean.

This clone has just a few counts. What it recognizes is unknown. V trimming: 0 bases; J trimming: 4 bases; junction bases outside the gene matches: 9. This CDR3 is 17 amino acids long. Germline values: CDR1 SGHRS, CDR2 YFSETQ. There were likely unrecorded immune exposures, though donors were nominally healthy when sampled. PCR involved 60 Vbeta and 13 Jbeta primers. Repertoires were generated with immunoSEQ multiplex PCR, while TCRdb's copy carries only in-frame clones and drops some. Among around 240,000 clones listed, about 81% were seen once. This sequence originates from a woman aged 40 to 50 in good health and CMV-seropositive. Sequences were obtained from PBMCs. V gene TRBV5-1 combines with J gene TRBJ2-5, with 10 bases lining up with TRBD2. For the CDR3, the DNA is TGCGCCAGCAGCTTGGCCCTATTGGCTAGCGGGGGAGAGACCCAGTACTTC. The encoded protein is CASSLALLASGGETQYF.